The 8 T cell receptor beta chains listed next were all sequenced from one sample in a study of CD8 T cells in Susac syndrome. Random hexamers primed reverse transcription of roughly 0.45 to 1 ug RNA. In TCRdb, the immunoSEQ multiplex PCR reads were re-called with MiXCR into one record per CDR3 protein. The table has about 160,000 distinct CDR3 sequences, about 96% seen once; the top ten hold about 0.12%. Material: CD4+ T cells from PBMCs. The receptors stem from a human donor with Susac syndrome.

This CDR3 is CAWVAGAGTEAFF. CDR3 DNA sequence: TGTGCCTGGGTCGCAGGGGCAGGCACTGAAGCTTTCTTT. The V and J genes are TRBV30 and TRBJ1-1; D perhaps matches TRBD1 (6 bases). This CDR3 is built from 13 residues. Per the germline V gene, CDR1 is GTSNPN and CDR2 is SVGIG (reference sequence). V was clipped by 5 bases and J by 4 bases, with 14 bases between them.

The V call is TRBV25-1, the J call TRBJ2-1; D perhaps matches TRBD1 (6 bases). The CDR3 totals 12 residues. Trimming took 4 bases from V and 9 from J, leaving 10 bases between them. CDR1 and CDR2 (germline): MGHDK, SYGVNS. CDR3 loop: CASSVQGSEQFF. CDR3 DNA sequence: TGTGCCAGCAGTGTCCAGGGGAGTGAGCAGTTCTTC.

This clonotype was seen once. The chain is built from TRBV12-3 or TRBV12-4 and TRBJ2-2, with TRBD1 as a possible D gene (6 bases). The ends were cut back, 5 bases at V and 0 bases at J, with 16 bases in the middle. The CDR3 extends over 17 amino acids. The CDR3 protein is CASSPPTHRANTGELFF. CDR3 DNA: TGTGCCAGCAGTCCCCCTACCCACAGGGCGAACACCGGGGAGCTGTTTTTT.

The chain combines TRBV29-1 with TRBJ1-2, with 8 bases matching TRBD1. The J segment lost 6 bases and the V segment lost 7 bases, leaving 4 bases of the junction unmatched. The CDR3 contains 11 residues. In germline, CDR1 is SQVTM, CDR2 ANQGSEA. CDR3 amino acids: CSDRGRNGYTF. The CDR3 coding sequence is TGCAGCGACAGGGGGAGGAATGGCTACACCTTC.

This clonotype was detected only once. The chain uses TRBV7-2 and TRBJ2-1; 9 nucleotides agree with TRBD2. This CDR3 comprises 14 residues. V gave up 6 bases and J gave up 4 bases; unmatched junction bases: 4. The germline V gene encodes CDR1 SGHTA and CDR2 FQGNSA. CDR3 protein: CASSSSGTYNEQFF. The CDR3 nucleotides are TGTGCCAGCAGTTCTAGCGGGACTTACAATGAGCAGTTCTTC.

The V call is TRBV7-9, the J call TRBJ2-6; 8 bases are a match to TRBD1. Germline V gene lookup returns CDR1 SEHNR and CDR2 FQNEAQ (reference sequence). The trim removed 6 bases at V and 4 bases at J, leaving 14 bases unmatched. The length of the CDR3 is 18 residues. This CDR3 reads CASSPRPGQGAGANVLTF. CDR3 DNA sequence: TGTGCCAGCAGTCCCCGACCGGGCCAGGGGGCAGGGGCCAACGTCCTGACTTTC.

The chain employs TRBV13 and TRBJ2-5, with D possibly matching TRBD1 (6 bases). The CDR3 is made up of 16 amino acids. The germline CDR1 and CDR2 sequences are PRHDT and FYEKMQ (reference sequence). Trimming removed 2 bases from V and 3 bases from J, with 16 bases in between. The CDR3 protein is CASSLYGTTKKETQYF. The CDR3 nucleotides are TGTGCCAGCAGCTTATACGGGACAACCAAGAAAGAGACCCAGTACTTC. The full variable domain, with the rest looked up from reference TRBV13 and TRBJ2-5, is AAGVIQSPRHLIKEKRETATLKCYPIPRHDTVYWYQQGPGQDPQFLISFYEKMQSDKGSIPDRFSAQQFSDYHSELNMSSLELGDSALYFCASSLYGTTKKETQYFGPGTRLLVL.

The chain combines TRBV5-1 with TRBJ2-1; D unresolved. The CDR3 totals 13 residues. Germline V gives CDR1 SGHRS, CDR2 YFSETQ. The ends were cut back, 0 bases at V and 8 bases at J, with 9 bases in the middle. CDR3 sequence (DNA): TGCGCCAGCAGCTTGGGAAGGTCGGATGAGCAGTTCTTC. Its protein product is CASSLGRSDEQFF.